The 2 T cell receptor beta chains below come from one sample, sequenced in a study of blood T cells in healthy people across ages. A sample-barcoded 5' primer and a J-beta primer mix were used in a second PCR of roughly 6 to 12 cycles. TCRdb re-called the 5' RACE reads with MiXCR, one entry per CDR3 protein. The table has hundreds of thousands of distinct CDR3 sequences, approximately 26% seen once. The same data also went into a second study, on T cells of mothers and their children.

Material for sequencing was blood. Receptor source: a boy aged 2 to 10 in good health.

V gene TRBV7-2 combines with J gene TRBJ2-1; TRBD1 matches at 11 bases. J lost 8 bases, V lost 5 bases, and 11 bases had no gene match. The CDR3 is 16 residues long. Per the germline V gene, CDR1 is SGHTA and CDR2 is FQGNSA. The CDR3 reads CASSPGQGAVVDEQFF. The CDR3 DNA follows: TGTGCCAGCAGCCCAGGACAGGGGGCAGTTGTAGATGAGCAGTTCTTC.

This chain joins TRBV2 and TRBJ1-2; D is undetermined. Germline loops: CDR1 SNHLY, CDR2 FYNNEI. The CDR3 covers 14 residues. V was cut by 6 bases and J by 0 bases, with 11 bases left in between. CDR3 bases: TGTGCCAGCAGGGGAGGGAAAGCTAACTATGGCTACACCTTC. Amino acid sequence: CASRGGKANYGYTF.